The T cell receptor beta chain described here comes from a study of blood T cell repertoires in COVID-19. Study-level information: The study drew acute and convalescent COVID-19 samples from the United States, Italy and Spain. PBMCs, B-cell-depleted T cells, or T cells provided the cDNA or gDNA that made up the material.

In the authors' workflow: Counts of nucleated cells, estimated from reference gene primer amplification, were obtained. Using immunoSEQ multiplex PCR, the repertoire was profiled, and TCRdb retains in-frame clones only, with some absent. V and J calls and clone size come straight from that table; D and trimming were deduced from the DNA. Of approximately 22,000 clones detected, 91% appear once; the ten largest clones hold roughly 7.4%. Deletions cut 4 bases from V and 9 bases from J, with 15 bases between. Germline V gives CDR1 MNHEY, CDR2 SVGEGT. This CDR3 spans 13 amino acids. The sequenced sample consisted of peripheral blood. This sequence joins TRBV6-2 or TRBV6-3 and TRBJ2-5; D is uncertain. This TCR was sampled from a man aged 65 to 79 with active COVID-19. The CDR3 loop is CASSSGRMVSQYF. CDR3 nucleotides: TGTGCCAGCAGTTCAGGCCGTATGGTCTCCCAGTACTTC.